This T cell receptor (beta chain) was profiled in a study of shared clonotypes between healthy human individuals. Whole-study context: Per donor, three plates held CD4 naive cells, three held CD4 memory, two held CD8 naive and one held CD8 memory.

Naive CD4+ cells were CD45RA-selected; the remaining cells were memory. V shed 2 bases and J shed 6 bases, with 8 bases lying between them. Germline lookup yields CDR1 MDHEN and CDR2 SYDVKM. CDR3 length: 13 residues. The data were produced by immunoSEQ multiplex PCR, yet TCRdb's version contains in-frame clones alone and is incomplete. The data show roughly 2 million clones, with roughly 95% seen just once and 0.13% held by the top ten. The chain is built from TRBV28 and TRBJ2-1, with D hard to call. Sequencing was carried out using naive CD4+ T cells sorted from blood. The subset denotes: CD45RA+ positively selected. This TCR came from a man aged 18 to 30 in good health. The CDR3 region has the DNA TGTGCCAGCAGTTTAAACCACCGCAATGAGCAGTTCTTC. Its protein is CASSLNHRNEQFF.